This TCR beta chain derives from a study of Ad26.COV2.S vaccination and SARS-CoV-2 variants. Looking at the study overall: Donor was one of the participants in the Ad26.COV2.S arm of the COV1001 trial.

Looked up from germline, CDR1 is SEHNR and CDR2 is FQNEAQ (reference sequence). The CDR3 runs to 18 residues. With 6 bases clipped from V and 0 bases from J, the junction kept 13 bases outside the gene matches. Some clones are missing from TCRdb's copy, which holds only in-frame ones; the method was immunoSEQ multiplex PCR. The sample shows roughly 400,000 clones, about 90% of them seen only once. Findings of the study overall: Vaccinated and placebo-treated recipients had similar non-spike TCR breadth. It was reported that spike-specific CD8+ and CD4+ T cell responses were substantially broad after vaccination.

Treatment: about 20 received Ad26.COV2.S at low or high dose, single or two shots; 5 received placebo; per-sample allocation not given. Specimens were obtained on day 63 following the first vaccine or placebo injection. As concerns this clone: Its antigen is currently unknown.

The source was peripheral blood, collected in a trial of Ad26.COV2.S vaccine versus placebo. The rearrangement joins TRBV7-9 to TRBJ2-3; 9 nucleotides align to TRBD2. This clonotype was sampled from a person between 18 and 60 years old who received the Ad26.COV2.S COVID-19 vaccine or a placebo. This CDR3 reads CASSISPNSGGSTDTQYF. The CDR3 DNA reads as TGTGCCAGCAGTATAAGCCCGAATAGCGGGGGTAGCACAGATACGCAGTATTTT.